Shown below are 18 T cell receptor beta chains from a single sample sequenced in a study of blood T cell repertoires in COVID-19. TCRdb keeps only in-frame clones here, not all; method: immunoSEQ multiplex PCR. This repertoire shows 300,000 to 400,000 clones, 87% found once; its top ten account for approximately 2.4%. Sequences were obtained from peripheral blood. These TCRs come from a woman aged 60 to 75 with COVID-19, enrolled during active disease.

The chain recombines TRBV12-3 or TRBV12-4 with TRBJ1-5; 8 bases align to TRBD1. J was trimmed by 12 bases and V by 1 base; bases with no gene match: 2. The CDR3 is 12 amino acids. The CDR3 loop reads CASSLEDRVQHF. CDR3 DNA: TGTGCCAGCAGTTTAGAGGACAGGGTCCAGCATTTT.

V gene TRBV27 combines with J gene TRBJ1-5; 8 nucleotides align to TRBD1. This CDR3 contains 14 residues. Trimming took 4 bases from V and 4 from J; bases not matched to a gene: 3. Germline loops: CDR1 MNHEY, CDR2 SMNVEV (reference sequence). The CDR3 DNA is TGTGCCAGCAGTTACAGGGGGGTGAATCAGCCCCAGCATTTT. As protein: CASSYRGVNQPQHF.

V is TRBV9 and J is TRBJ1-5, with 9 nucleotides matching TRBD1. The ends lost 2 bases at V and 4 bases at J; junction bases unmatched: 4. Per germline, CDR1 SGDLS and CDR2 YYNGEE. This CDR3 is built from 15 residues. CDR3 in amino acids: CASSVTGTGNQPQHF. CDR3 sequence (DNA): TGTGCCAGCAGCGTTACCGGGACAGGGAATCAGCCCCAGCATTTT.

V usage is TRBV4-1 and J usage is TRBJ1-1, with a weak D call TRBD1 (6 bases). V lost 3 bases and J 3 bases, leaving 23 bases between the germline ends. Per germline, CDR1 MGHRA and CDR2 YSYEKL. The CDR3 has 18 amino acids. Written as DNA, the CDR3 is TGCGCCAGCAGCCATTTACGACTTGTCAGGGGTAGAGACACTGAAGCTTTCTTT. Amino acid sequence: CASSHLRLVRGRDTEAFF.

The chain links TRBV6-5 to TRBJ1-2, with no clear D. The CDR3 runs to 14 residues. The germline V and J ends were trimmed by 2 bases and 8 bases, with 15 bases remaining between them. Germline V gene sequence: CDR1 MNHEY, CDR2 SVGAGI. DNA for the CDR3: TGTGCCAGCAGTTACAAGACTGCATTATCCGGCTACACCTTC. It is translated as CASSYKTALSGYTF.

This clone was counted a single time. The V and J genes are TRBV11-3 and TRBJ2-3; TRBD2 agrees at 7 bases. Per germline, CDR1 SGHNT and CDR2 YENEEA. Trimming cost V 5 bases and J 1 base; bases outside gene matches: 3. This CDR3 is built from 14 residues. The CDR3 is CASSRGGGTDTQYF. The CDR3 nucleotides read TGTGCCAGCAGCCGGGGAGGGGGCACAGATACGCAGTATTTT.

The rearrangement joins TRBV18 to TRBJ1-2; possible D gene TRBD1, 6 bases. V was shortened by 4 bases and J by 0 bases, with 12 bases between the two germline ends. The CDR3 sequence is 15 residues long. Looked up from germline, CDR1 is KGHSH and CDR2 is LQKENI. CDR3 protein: CASSLQGPTNYGYTF. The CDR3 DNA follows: TGTGCCAGCTCACTGCAGGGGCCTACTAACTATGGCTACACCTTC.

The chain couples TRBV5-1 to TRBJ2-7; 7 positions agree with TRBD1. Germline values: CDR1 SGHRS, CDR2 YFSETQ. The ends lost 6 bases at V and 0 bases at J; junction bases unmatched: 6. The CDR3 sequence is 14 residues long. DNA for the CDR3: TGCGCCAGCATGACAGGGCCTAGCTCCTACGAGCAGTACTTC. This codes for CASMTGPSSYEQYF. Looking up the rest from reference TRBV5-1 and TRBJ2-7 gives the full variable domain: KAGVTQTPRYLIKTRGQQVTLSCSPISGHRSVSWYQQTPGQGLQFLFEYFSETQRNKGNFPGRFSGRQFSNSRSEMNVSTLELGDSALYLCASMTGPSSYEQYFGPGTRLTVT.

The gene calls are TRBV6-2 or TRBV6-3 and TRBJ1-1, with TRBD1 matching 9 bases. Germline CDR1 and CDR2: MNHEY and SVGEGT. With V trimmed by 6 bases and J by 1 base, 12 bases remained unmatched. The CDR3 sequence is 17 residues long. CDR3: CASSRITGGLENTEAFF. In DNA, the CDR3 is TGTGCCAGCAGCCGCATTACAGGGGGCCTGGAGAACACTGAAGCTTTCTTT.

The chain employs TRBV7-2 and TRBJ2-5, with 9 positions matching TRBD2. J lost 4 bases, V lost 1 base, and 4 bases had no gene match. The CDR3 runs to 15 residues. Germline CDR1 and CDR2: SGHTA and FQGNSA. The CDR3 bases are TGTGCCAGCAGCTTAGGCGGGGGGGCCTTAGAGACCCAGTACTTC. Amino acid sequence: CASSLGGGALETQYF.

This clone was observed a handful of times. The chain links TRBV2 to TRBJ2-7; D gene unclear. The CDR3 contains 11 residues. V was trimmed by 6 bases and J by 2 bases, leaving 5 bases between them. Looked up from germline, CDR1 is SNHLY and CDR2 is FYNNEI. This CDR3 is CASRTPYEQYF. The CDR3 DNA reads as TGTGCCAGCAGGACACCCTACGAGCAGTACTTC.

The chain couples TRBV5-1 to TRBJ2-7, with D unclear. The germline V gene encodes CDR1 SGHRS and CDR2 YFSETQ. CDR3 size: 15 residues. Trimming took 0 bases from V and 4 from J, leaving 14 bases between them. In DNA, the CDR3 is TGCGCCAGCAGCTTGGATCTTCCTAGAACTTACGAGCAGTACTTC. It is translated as CASSLDLPRTYEQYF. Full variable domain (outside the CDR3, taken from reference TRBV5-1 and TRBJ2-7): KAGVTQTPRYLIKTRGQQVTLSCSPISGHRSVSWYQQTPGQGLQFLFEYFSETQRNKGNFPGRFSGRQFSNSRSEMNVSTLELGDSALYLCASSLDLPRTYEQYFGPGTRLTVT.

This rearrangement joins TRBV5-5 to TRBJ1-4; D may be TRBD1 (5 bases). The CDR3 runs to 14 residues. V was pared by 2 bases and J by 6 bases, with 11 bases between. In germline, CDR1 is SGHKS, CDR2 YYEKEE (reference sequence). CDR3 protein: CASSFARVDEKLFF. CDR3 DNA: TGTGCCAGCAGCTTTGCCAGGGTTGATGAAAAACTGTTTTTT.

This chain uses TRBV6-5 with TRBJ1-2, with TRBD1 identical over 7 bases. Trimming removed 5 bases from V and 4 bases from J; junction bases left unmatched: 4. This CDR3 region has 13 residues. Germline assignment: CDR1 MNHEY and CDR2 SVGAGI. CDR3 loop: CASSRDRSYGYTF. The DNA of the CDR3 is TGTGCCAGCAGTCGGGACAGATCCTATGGCTACACCTTC.

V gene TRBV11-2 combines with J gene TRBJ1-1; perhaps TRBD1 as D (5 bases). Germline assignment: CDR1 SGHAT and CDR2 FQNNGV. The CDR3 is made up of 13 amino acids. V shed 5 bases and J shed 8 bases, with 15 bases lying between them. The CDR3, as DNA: TGTGCCAGCAGCAGCCCACAGGAGACGGAAGCTTTCTTT. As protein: CASSSPQETEAFF.

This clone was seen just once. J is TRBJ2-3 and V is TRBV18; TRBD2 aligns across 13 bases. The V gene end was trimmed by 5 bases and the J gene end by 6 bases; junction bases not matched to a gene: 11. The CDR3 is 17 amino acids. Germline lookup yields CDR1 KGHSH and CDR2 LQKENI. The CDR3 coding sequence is TGTGCCAGCTCATCCGGACTAGCGGGGGCCCGGGGGGATACGCAGTATTTT. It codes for CASSSGLAGARGDTQYF.

The CDR3 DNA reads as TGTGCCAGCACAAGAACCGGGACAGGGCACGAGCAGTACTTC. It translates to CASTRTGTGHEQYF. The chain is built from TRBV6-5 and TRBJ2-7; TRBD1 agrees at 9 bases. CDR1 MNHEY and CDR2 SVGAGI come from the germline V gene. This CDR3 spans 14 amino acids. With 7 bases clipped from V and 5 bases from J, the junction kept 9 bases outside the gene matches.

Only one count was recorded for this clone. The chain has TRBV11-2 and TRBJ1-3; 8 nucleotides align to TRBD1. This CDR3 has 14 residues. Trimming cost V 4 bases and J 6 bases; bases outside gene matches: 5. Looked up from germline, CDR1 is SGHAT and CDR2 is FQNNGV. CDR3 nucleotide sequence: TGTGCCAGCAGCTACGGACAGGGACCAAACACCATATATTTT. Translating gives CASSYGQGPNTIYF.